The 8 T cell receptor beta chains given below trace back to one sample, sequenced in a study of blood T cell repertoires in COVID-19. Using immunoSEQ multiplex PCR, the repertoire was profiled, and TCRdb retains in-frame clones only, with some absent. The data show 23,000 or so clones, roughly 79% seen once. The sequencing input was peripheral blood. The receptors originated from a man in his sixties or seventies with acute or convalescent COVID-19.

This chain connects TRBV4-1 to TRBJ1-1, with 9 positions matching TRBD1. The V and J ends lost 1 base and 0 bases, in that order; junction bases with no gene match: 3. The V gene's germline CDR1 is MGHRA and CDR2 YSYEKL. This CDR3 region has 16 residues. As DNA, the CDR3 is TGCGCCAGCAGCCAAGGGAGGACAGGGGTGAACACTGAAGCTTTCTTT. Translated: CASSQGRTGVNTEAFF.

The CDR3: CASSQEGGGAGNTIYF. The CDR3 DNA follows: TGCGCCAGCAGCCAAGAAGGAGGGGGGGCTGGAAACACCATATATTTT. This sequence joins TRBV4-3 and TRBJ1-3, with D perhaps TRBD1 (6 bases). There are 16 residues in the CDR3. V dropped 0 bases and J dropped 2 bases, with 11 bases sitting between them. Per germline, CDR1 LGHNA and CDR2 YSLEER.

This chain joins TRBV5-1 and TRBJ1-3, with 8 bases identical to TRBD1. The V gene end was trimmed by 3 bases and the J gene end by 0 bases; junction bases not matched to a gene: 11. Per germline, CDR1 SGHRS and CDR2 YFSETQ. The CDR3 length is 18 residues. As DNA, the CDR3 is TGCGCCAGCAGCTCAGGACCCCGGGACAGGACCTCTGGAAACACCATATATTTT. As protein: CASSSGPRDRTSGNTIYF. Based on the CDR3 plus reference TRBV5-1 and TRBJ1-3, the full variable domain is KAGVTQTPRYLIKTRGQQVTLSCSPISGHRSVSWYQQTPGQGLQFLFEYFSETQRNKGNFPGRFSGRQFSNSRSEMNVSTLELGDSALYLCASSSGPRDRTSGNTIYFGEGSWLTVV.

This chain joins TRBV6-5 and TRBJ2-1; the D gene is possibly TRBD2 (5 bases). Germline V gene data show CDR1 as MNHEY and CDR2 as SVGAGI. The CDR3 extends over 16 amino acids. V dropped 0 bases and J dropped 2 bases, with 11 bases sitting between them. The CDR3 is CASSYSLLGTYNEQFF. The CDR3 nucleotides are TGTGCCAGCAGTTACTCTTTACTAGGGACCTACAATGAGCAGTTCTTC.

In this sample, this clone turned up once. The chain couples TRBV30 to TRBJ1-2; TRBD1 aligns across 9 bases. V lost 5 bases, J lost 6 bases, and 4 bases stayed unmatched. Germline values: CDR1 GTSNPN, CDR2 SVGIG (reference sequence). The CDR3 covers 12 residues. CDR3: CAWLTGGDGYTF. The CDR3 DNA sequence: TGTGCCTGGTTGACAGGGGGGGATGGCTACACCTTC.

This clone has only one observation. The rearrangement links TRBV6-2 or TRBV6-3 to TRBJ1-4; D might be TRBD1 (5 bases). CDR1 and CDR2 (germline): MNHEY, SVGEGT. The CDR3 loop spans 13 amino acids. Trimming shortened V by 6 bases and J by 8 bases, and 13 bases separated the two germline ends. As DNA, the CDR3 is TGTGCCAGCAGACCTGGCCCAGGGGAAAAACTGTTTTTT. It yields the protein CASRPGPGEKLFF.

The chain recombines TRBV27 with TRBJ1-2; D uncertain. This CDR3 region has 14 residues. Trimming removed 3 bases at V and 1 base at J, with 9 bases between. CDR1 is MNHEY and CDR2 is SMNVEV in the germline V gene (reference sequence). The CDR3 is CASSFRGINYGYTF. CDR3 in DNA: TGTGCCAGCAGTTTCCGAGGGATTAACTATGGCTACACCTTC.

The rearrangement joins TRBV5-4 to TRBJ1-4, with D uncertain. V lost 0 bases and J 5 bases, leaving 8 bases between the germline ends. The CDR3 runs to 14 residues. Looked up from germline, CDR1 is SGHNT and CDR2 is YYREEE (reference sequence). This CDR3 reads CASSLEGGNEKLFF. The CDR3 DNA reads TGTGCCAGCAGCTTGGAGGGAGGAAATGAAAAACTGTTTTTT.